This T cell receptor beta chain was captured in a study of blood T cell repertoires in COVID-19. Study in general: Material from acute and convalescent COVID-19 was sourced from the United States, Italy and Spain. PBMCs, B-cell-depleted T cells, or T cells were the source of the cDNA or gDNA that made up the material.

Methods used by the authors: Quantification of nucleated cells was approximated via reference gene primer amplification. Profiled with immunoSEQ multiplex PCR; TCRdb holds only in-frame clones, not every one. The DNA gave D and trimming, while V, J and clone size come from that table. Here the sample spans roughly 250,000 clones, 87% being singletons. The CDR3 length is 12 residues. Trimming removed 2 bases at V and 10 bases at J, with 11 bases between. The germline V gene encodes CDR1 ENHRY and CDR2 SYGVKD. The chain employs TRBV10-3 and TRBJ1-1, with D hard to call. Source material: peripheral blood. This TCR was sampled from a man in his fifties or sixties who had recovered from COVID-19. The CDR3 sequence: CAISEPQVAAFF. CDR3 bases: TGTGCCATCAGTGAGCCCCAGGTCGCAGCTTTCTTT.